The 27 T cell receptor beta chains in this list originate from one sample, sequenced in a study of T cell repertoires in cytomegalovirus infection. For these receptors, no antigen is known. TCRdb itself ran the reads through MiXCR, one entry per CDR3 protein. The table records roughly 920,000 distinct CDR3 sequences, around 31% of them present only once. This sample comprised cultured CD8+ T cells from PBMCs, obtained from culture after CMV antigen stimulation. The receptors come from a human donor in good health (CMV status not recorded). Some clones in this sample may be carry-over from other donors' samples.

This clonotype was detected ten times or more. V gene TRBV12-3 or TRBV12-4 combines with J gene TRBJ1-1; weak D call: TRBD1 (5 bases). The CDR3 has 12 residues. V was pared by 3 bases and J by 8 bases, with 10 bases between. The CDR3 DNA reads as TGTGCCAGCAGTTTTCGCAGGGTGGAAGCTTTCTTT. This gives the protein CASSFRRVEAFF.

This clonotype was seen repeatedly, ten times or more. V gene TRBV6-2 or TRBV6-3 combines with J gene TRBJ2-2; D unresolved. The CDR3 runs 11 residues. Germline assignment: CDR1 MNHEY and CDR2 SVGEGT. Trimming removed 7 bases from V and 4 bases from J, with 4 bases in between. CDR3 DNA sequence: TGTGCCAGCACCTCCACCGGGGAGCTGTTTTTT. Protein: CASTSTGELFF.

The chain carries TRBV19 and TRBJ1-5; no firm D call. The CDR3 spans 16 residues. Germline assignment: CDR1 LNHDA and CDR2 SQIVND (reference sequence). V was shortened by 4 bases and J by 2 bases, with 15 bases between the two germline ends. The CDR3 coding sequence is TGTGCCAGTAGTACAACAGTAGGCTGGGGCAATCAGCCCCAGCATTTT. Protein product: CASSTTVGWGNQPQHF.

This rearrangement joins TRBV20-1 to TRBJ1-1; the match to TRBD1 covers 8 bases. CDR1 is DFQATT, CDR2 SNEGSKA, per germline (reference sequence). J lost 10 bases, V lost 6 bases, and 10 bases had no gene match. The CDR3 sequence is 12 residues long. CDR3 amino acids: CSASDRALAAFF. CDR3 DNA sequence: TGCAGTGCCTCGGACAGGGCCTTGGCAGCTTTCTTT.

This clonotype appeared many times. The rearrangement uses TRBV7-6 and TRBJ2-7, with D tentatively TRBD1 (6 bases). Germline assignment: CDR1 SGHVS and CDR2 FNYEAQ. V gave up 5 bases and J gave up 0 bases, with 17 bases separating them. CDR3 size: 16 residues. CDR3 protein: CASSPVRGPSSYEQYF. The CDR3 DNA is TGTGCCAGCAGCCCAGTCAGGGGACCAAGCTCCTACGAGCAGTACTTC. The full variable domain, with the rest looked up from reference TRBV7-6 and TRBJ2-7, is GAGVSQSPRYKVTKRGQDVALRCDPISGHVSLYWYRQALGQGPEFLTYFNYEAQQDKSGLPNDRFSAERPEGSISTLTIQRTEQRDSAMYRCASSPVRGPSSYEQYFGPGTRLTVT.

This clonotype has at least ten counts. The CDR3 nucleotides read TGTGCCAGTAGTATGCGGAGGGGAGTTTACTATGGCTACACCTTC. Translating it yields CASSMRRGVYYGYTF. This chain connects TRBV19 to TRBJ1-2; a possible D gene is TRBD1 (5 bases). This CDR3 spans 15 amino acids. Germline V gene sequence: CDR1 LNHDA, CDR2 SQIVND (reference sequence). Trimming removed 3 bases at V and 3 bases at J, with 14 bases between.

The chain carries TRBV5-5 and TRBJ2-7; D is unresolved. The V gene lost 4 bases and the J gene lost 0 bases, with 14 bases spanning the gap. Germline V gene sequence: CDR1 SGHKS, CDR2 YYEKEE (reference sequence). CDR3 size: 15 residues. Here the CDR3 DNA reads TGTGCCAGCAGCGGTCTAACTTCTAGCTCCTACGAGCAGTACTTC. Translating it yields CASSGLTSSSYEQYF.

This clonotype was seen a few times. The chain recombines TRBV27 with TRBJ2-2; 10 bases line up with TRBD1. This CDR3 contains 15 residues. With 5 bases clipped from V and 6 bases from J, the junction kept 6 bases outside the gene matches. Germline V CDR1 and CDR2: MNHEY, SMNVEV (reference sequence). The CDR3, as DNA: TGTGCCAGCAGTCCCGGGACAGGGGAGGCCGGGGAGCTGTTTTTT. It translates to CASSPGTGEAGELFF.

V and J are TRBV6-2 or TRBV6-3 and TRBJ2-1, with 8 bases lining up with TRBD2. CDR1 is MNHEY and CDR2 is SVGEGT in the germline V gene. This CDR3 has 17 amino acids. The junction had 17 bases not matched to a gene; V was cut back by 6 bases and J by 7 bases. The CDR3 sequence: CASRQTSRGAMLNEQFF. The DNA of the CDR3 is TGTGCCAGCAGACAAACCTCGCGGGGGGCTATGTTAAATGAGCAGTTCTTC.

The V gene is TRBV5-6, the J gene TRBJ1-2; 11 bases line up with TRBD1. Germline V CDR1 and CDR2: SGHDT, YYEEEE. This CDR3 contains 15 residues. Unmatched junction bases numbered 8, after V lost 4 bases and J lost 6 bases. CDR3 sequence (DNA): TGTGCCAGCAGCCTGGGGACAGGGGGAGGAAATGGCTACACCTTC. It specifies CASSLGTGGGNGYTF.

V usage is TRBV7-9 and J usage is TRBJ2-3; TRBD2 agrees at 13 bases. Germline V lookup: CDR1 SEHNR, CDR2 FQNEAQ (reference sequence). V gave up 2 bases and J gave up 5 bases; unmatched junction bases: 10. There are 18 residues in the CDR3. This chain's CDR3 is CASSLLPGLAGDRDTQYF. The CDR3, as DNA: TGTGCCAGCAGCTTACTACCAGGACTAGCGGGGGACCGAGATACGCAGTATTTT.

This clonotype occurred a few times. V and J are TRBV7-9 and TRBJ2-2, with a possible D match to TRBD1 (5 bases). This CDR3 region has 16 residues. V lost 5 bases and J 0 bases, leaving 13 bases between the germline ends. CDR1 and CDR2 (germline): SEHNR, FQNEAQ (reference sequence). The CDR3 reads CASSHAPTANTGELFF. CDR3 DNA sequence: TGTGCCAGCAGCCACGCCCCGACAGCGAACACCGGGGAGCTGTTTTTT.

The table lists this clonotype with a few counts. This rearrangement joins TRBV23-1 to TRBJ2-7, with 9 bases that match TRBD1. TRBV23-1 is marked as an open reading frame, function uncertain. The CDR3 length is 15 residues. The trim removed 1 base at V and 4 bases at J, leaving 5 bases unmatched. The CDR3 loop is CASSQYRGRGYEQYF. CDR3 bases: TGCGCCAGCAGTCAATACAGGGGGCGCGGGTACGAGCAGTACTTC.

The chain joins TRBV5-4 to TRBJ2-5; no clear D. This CDR3 spans 13 amino acids. The V and J ends lost 0 bases and 5 bases respectively, with 8 bases between them. Germline V gene lookup returns CDR1 SGHNT and CDR2 YYREEE (reference sequence). The CDR3, as DNA: TGTGCCAGCAGCTTGGGGATTGGGGAGACCCAGTACTTC. Its translation is CASSLGIGETQYF.

This clonotype came up a few times. The chain combines TRBV7-9 with TRBJ1-2; 7 bases line up with TRBD1. This CDR3 has 16 residues. J lost 5 bases, V lost 6 bases, and 15 bases had no gene match. The germline V gene encodes CDR1 SEHNR and CDR2 FQNEAQ (reference sequence). The CDR3 loop reads CASSPSLYDRAYGYTF. DNA for the CDR3: TGTGCCAGCAGTCCCTCACTGTACGACAGGGCTTATGGCTACACCTTC.

This chain links TRBV5-5 with TRBJ2-2; D gene uncertain. CDR1 and CDR2 from the germline V gene are SGHKS and YYEKEE (reference sequence). The CDR3 consists of 15 residues. Trimming removed 4 bases at V and 5 bases at J, with 15 bases between. The CDR3 sequence: CASSGSFKRTGELFF. Here the CDR3 DNA reads TGTGCCAGCAGCGGCAGTTTCAAGAGGACCGGGGAGCTGTTTTTT. The variable domain in full, completed from reference TRBV5-5 and TRBJ2-2, reads DAGVTQSPTHLIKTRGQQVTLRCSPISGHKSVSWYQQVLGQGPQFIFQYYEKEERGRGNFPDRFSARQFPNYSSELNVNALLLGDSALYLCASSGSFKRTGELFFGEGSRLTVL.

V and J are TRBV20-1 and TRBJ1-1; D gene ambiguous. The CDR3 runs to 9 residues. Between the trimmed V and J ends, which lost 6 bases and 8 bases, there was a span of 7 bases. Germline CDR1 is DFQATT and CDR2 is SNEGSKA (reference sequence). In DNA, the CDR3 is TGCAGTGCCTCCCCAGAAGCTTTCTTT. This sequence encodes CSASPEAFF.

This clonotype showed up just a few times. This rearrangement joins TRBV20-1 to TRBJ2-5; 8 nucleotides align to TRBD1. Germline lookup yields CDR1 DFQATT and CDR2 SNEGSKA (reference sequence). This CDR3 is 16 amino acids long. The J segment lost 1 base and the V segment lost 0 bases, leaving 7 bases of the junction unmatched. DNA for the CDR3: TGCAGTGCTAGAGATCGCCGACAGGGGCTCCAAGAGACCCAGTACTTC. Translating gives CSARDRRQGLQETQYF.

This clonotype was observed at least ten times. The chain carries TRBV7-2 and TRBJ1-6; unclear D gene. V lost 2 bases and J 7 bases, leaving 9 bases between the germline ends. Germline CDR1 reads SGHTA; CDR2 reads FQGNSA. The CDR3 is made up of 14 amino acids. CDR3 amino acids: CASSLYGLNSPLHF. The DNA for the CDR3 is TGTGCCAGCAGCTTATACGGTCTGAATTCACCCCTCCACTTT.

The chain is built from TRBV6-8 and TRBJ2-2; D is perhaps TRBD1 or TRBD2 (6 bases each). The germline V gene has CDR1 MNHGY and CDR2 SAAAGT. With 8 bases removed from V and 1 base from J, the gap between germline ends came to 17 bases. This CDR3 comprises 16 residues. CDR3 protein: CASRLGGPQNTGELFF. The CDR3, as DNA: TGTGCCAGCCGATTAGGGGGGCCACAGAACACCGGGGAGCTGTTTTTT.

The CDR3 DNA is TGTGCCATCAGTGAGCCGGCAGAAAGCACAGATACGCAGTATTTT. Amino acid sequence: CAISEPAESTDTQYF. The gene calls are TRBV10-3 and TRBJ2-3, with D unresolved. This CDR3 region has 15 residues. V gave up 2 bases and J gave up 0 bases, with 9 bases separating them. Per the germline V gene, CDR1 is ENHRY and CDR2 is SYGVKD.

The chain combines TRBV5-1 with TRBJ2-1; TRBD1 matches at 10 bases. Germline V gene lookup returns CDR1 SGHRS and CDR2 YFSETQ. The CDR3 loop spans 16 amino acids. The V segment lost 4 bases and the J segment 2 bases; nucleotides outside the gene matches: 6. CDR3 in amino acids: CASSRGTGDTYNEQFF. For the CDR3, the DNA is TGCGCCAGCAGCCGAGGGACAGGGGATACCTACAATGAGCAGTTCTTC.

The rearrangement uses TRBV7-1 and TRBJ1-2; possibly TRBD1 for D (5 bases). TRBV7-1 is recorded as an ORF, its role being uncertain. The CDR3 spans 14 residues. The V end lost 8 bases, the J end lost 8 bases, and 21 bases lay between the germline ends. CDR3: CASPIEAGLQGYTF. Here the CDR3 DNA reads TGTGCCAGCCCGATAGAGGCGGGGCTACAGGGCTACACCTTC.

This chain uses TRBV20-1 with TRBJ2-7; 9 bases map to TRBD2. The CDR3 is 13 amino acids. After removal of 7 bases from V and 6 bases from J, the junction contained 10 bases not matched to a gene. CDR1 DFQATT and CDR2 SNEGSKA come from the germline V gene (reference sequence). CDR3 in DNA: TGCAGTGTTGGCGAGCGGGGGGTTGGCGAGCAGTACTTC. Translated, it gives CSVGERGVGEQYF.

The V call is TRBV19, the J call TRBJ1-1; D remains unclear. V was shortened by 10 bases and J by 5 bases, with 14 bases between the two germline ends. CDR1 and CDR2 from the germline V gene are LNHDA and SQIVND (reference sequence). This CDR3 has 12 residues. The CDR3: CATRMGITEAFF. In DNA, the CDR3 is TGTGCCACCCGGATGGGGATTACTGAAGCTTTCTTT.

This chain uses TRBV11-2 with TRBJ2-7; D not resolved. The V gene's germline CDR1 is SGHAT and CDR2 FQNNGV. The ends were cut back, 7 bases at V and 3 bases at J, with 7 bases in the middle. The CDR3 contains 11 residues. The CDR3 nucleotides are TGTGCCAGCAACGAAGGCTACGAGCAGTACGTC. The encoded protein is CASNEGYEQYV.

This clonotype was recorded many times. The chain couples TRBV7-6 to TRBJ2-3; the D gene is possibly TRBD2 (7 bases). Per germline, CDR1 SGHVS and CDR2 FNYEAQ. With 3 bases removed from V and 1 base from J, the gap between germline ends came to 11 bases. The CDR3 spans 15 residues. CDR3 bases: TGTGCCAGCAGCTTGTACGGGGGGCGCACAGATACGCAGTATTTT. It is translated as CASSLYGGRTDTQYF.